These 14 T cell receptor beta chains were all obtained from the same sample, sequenced in a study of identical twins. MiXCR was run by TCRdb on the 5' RACE reads, yielding one entry per CDR3 protein. The sample consists of roughly 690,000 distinct CDR3 sequences, 21% of them appearing once. These data were also filed under a second study, of T cells expressing NK-cell markers.

The material sequenced was PBMCs. These receptors were taken from a woman aged 18-30 years in good health.

Comments on this clonotype: Compared with germline, one end of the junction differs, possibly owing to a read error. The V and J genes are TRBV6-6 and TRBJ2-3; D is ambiguous. This CDR3 region has 12 residues. Germline lookup yields CDR1 MNHNY and CDR2 SVGAGI (reference sequence). The DNA of the CDR3 is TGTGCCAGCACCCTTCACACAGATACGCTGTATTTT. Encoded protein: CASTLHTDTLYF.

This clonotype was observed a few times. This chain joins TRBV11-3 and TRBJ1-1; 8 nucleotides agree with TRBD1. The germline gives CDR1 SGHNT, CDR2 YENEEA. This CDR3 region has 15 residues. Trimming removed 1 base from V and 1 base from J; junction bases left unmatched: 2. Here the CDR3 DNA reads TGTGCCAGCAGCTTAGGAGGACAGGGGAACACTGAAGCTTTCTTT. This codes for CASSLGGQGNTEAFF.

This clonotype was observed at least ten times. The V and J genes are TRBV20-1 and TRBJ2-1, with 7 bases aligning to TRBD1. Germline loops: CDR1 DFQATT, CDR2 SNEGSKA (reference sequence). J was trimmed by 6 bases and V by 0 bases; bases with no gene match: 8. The CDR3 runs 15 residues. The DNA for the CDR3 is TGCAGTGCTAGAGATTGGGGGACAGCCTCCAATGAGCAGTTCTTC. Encoded protein: CSARDWGTASNEQFF.

This clonotype was observed many times. The V and J genes are TRBV20-1 and TRBJ2-3; the match to TRBD2 covers 11 bases. Germline V lookup: CDR1 DFQATT, CDR2 SNEGSKA (reference sequence). The V segment lost 6 bases and the J segment 1 base; nucleotides outside the gene matches: 3. CDR3 length equals 14 residues. CDR3 bases: TGCAGTGCCATACTAGCGGGGGGCACAGATACGCAGTATTTT. The encoded protein is CSAILAGGTDTQYF.

The chain employs TRBV5-4 and TRBJ2-7; D might be TRBD1 or TRBD2, each matching 5 bases. The CDR3 has 13 amino acids. Germline CDR1 SGHNT, CDR2 YYREEE (reference sequence). The ends were cut back, 4 bases at V and 2 bases at J, with 10 bases in the middle. In DNA, the CDR3 is TGTGCCAGCAGCCGGGACCCCCCCTACGAGCAGTACTTC. It translates to CASSRDPPYEQYF.

The chain carries TRBV29-1 and TRBJ2-2; 7 bases are shared with TRBD2. Germline CDR1 reads SQVTM; CDR2 reads ANQGSEA. This CDR3 is 16 amino acids long. After removal of 5 bases from V and 4 bases from J, the junction contained 13 bases not matched to a gene. CDR3 sequence reads: CSVSGGGPGVTGELFF. For the CDR3, the DNA is TGCAGCGTTTCGGGGGGAGGGCCTGGAGTCACCGGGGAGCTGTTTTTT.

The rearrangement links TRBV15 to TRBJ1-5; no definite D call. V was pared by 0 bases and J by 4 bases, with 10 bases between. CDR1 and CDR2 from the germline V gene are LNHNV and YYDKDF (reference sequence). The CDR3 consists of 15 residues. In nucleotides, the CDR3 is TGTGCCACCAGCAGAGATCGAGGCATTAATCAGCCCCAGCATTTT. It translates to CATSRDRGINQPQHF.

This clonotype occurred many times. V and J are TRBV29-1 and TRBJ1-5; TRBD1 agrees at 7 bases. The germline gives CDR1 SQVTM, CDR2 ANQGSEA. CDR3 length: 13 residues. V lost 4 bases to trimming and J lost 4 bases; unmatched junction nucleotides: 4. CDR3 coding DNA: TGCAGCGTTGGGGGACAGCTTAATCAGCCCCAGCATTTT. Encoded protein: CSVGGQLNQPQHF. The full variable domain, with the rest looked up from reference TRBV29-1 and TRBJ1-5, is SAVISQKPSRDICQRGTSLTIQCQVDSQVTMMFWYRQQPGQSLTLIATANQGSEATYESGFVIDKFPISRPNLTFSTLTVSNMSPEDSSIYLCSVGGQLNQPQHFGDGTRLSIL.

This clonotype has a handful of counts. The gene calls are TRBV20-1 and TRBJ2-7, with TRBD2 matching over 11 bases. Germline values: CDR1 DFQATT, CDR2 SNEGSKA (reference sequence). The CDR3 runs 15 residues. Trimming removed 4 bases from V and 1 base from J; junction bases left unmatched: 6. Written as DNA, the CDR3 is TGCAGTGCTACCGGGACTAGCGGAAAATCCTACGAGCAGTACTTC. Translated: CSATGTSGKSYEQYF.

This clonotype was seen just once. The chain is built from TRBV7-6 and TRBJ2-1, with 12 positions matching TRBD2. V lost 5 bases, J lost 3 bases, and 8 bases stayed unmatched. The CDR3 length is 17 residues. CDR1 is SGHVS and CDR2 is FNYEAQ in the germline V gene. The CDR3 here is CASSQTSGGLLYNEQFF. The CDR3 coding sequence is TGTGCCAGCAGCCAGACTAGCGGGGGCCTTCTCTACAATGAGCAGTTCTTC.

The rearrangement uses TRBV4-2 and TRBJ2-3; TRBD2 might be the D (7 bases). The CDR3 contains 17 residues. Germline V gene sequence: CDR1 LGHNA, CDR2 YNFKEQ. V dropped 0 bases and J dropped 2 bases, with 15 bases sitting between them. CDR3 sequence: CASSQDPAGAPTDTQYF. The CDR3 DNA is TGTGCCAGCAGCCAAGATCCCGCGGGGGCGCCCACAGATACGCAGTATTTT.

This clonotype came up many times. The V and J genes are TRBV12-3 or TRBV12-4 and TRBJ2-1, with a weak D call TRBD2 (6 bases). CDR3 length: 14 residues. Trimming cost V 5 bases and J 5 bases, with 13 bases left between them. The chain's CDR3 is CASSPRLADNEQFF. In DNA form, the CDR3 reads TGTGCCAGCAGTCCCCGCTTAGCGGACAATGAGCAGTTCTTC.

This CDR3 is CASSQQGFGNTIYF. The CDR3 region has the DNA TGTGCCAGCAGCCAGCAAGGATTTGGAAACACCATATATTTT. J is TRBJ1-3 and V is TRBV3-1; D gene ambiguous. The CDR3 consists of 14 residues. Germline assignment: CDR1 LGHDT and CDR2 YNNKEL (reference sequence). The V and J ends lost 3 bases and 3 bases respectively, with 9 bases between them. The variable domain in full, completed from reference TRBV3-1 and TRBJ1-3, reads DTAVSQTPKYLVTQMGNDKSIKCEQNLGHDTMYWYKQDSKKFLKIMFSYNNKELIINETVPNRFSPKSPDKAHLNLHINSLELGDSAVYFCASSQQGFGNTIYFGEGSWLTVV.

The V gene is TRBV27, the J gene TRBJ2-7; no definite D call. In germline, CDR1 is MNHEY, CDR2 SMNVEV (reference sequence). With 4 bases removed from V and 3 bases from J, the gap between germline ends came to 19 bases. This CDR3 has 16 residues. CDR3 sequence: CASSSSLLRRNYEQYF. The CDR3 bases are TGTGCCAGCAGTTCAAGTTTGTTACGGAGAAACTACGAGCAGTACTTC.